The TCR beta chain described here comes from a study of OX40 agonist ivuxolimab in advanced cancers. The method was immunoSEQ multiplex PCR; TCRdb's version includes in-frame clones alone and lacks a portion of them. In the table there are tens of thousands of clones, around 90% of which are singletons. With 2 bases clipped from V and 4 bases from J, the junction kept 7 bases outside the gene matches. Germline lookup yields CDR1 SGHVS and CDR2 FNYEAQ. This CDR3 comprises 15 residues. The receptor's source is an adult with an advanced solid tumor such as melanoma, head and neck, liver or kidney cancer. This rearrangement joins TRBV7-6 to TRBJ1-1; 7 nucleotides align to TRBD1. This material consisted of CD4+ or CD8+ T cells sorted from blood, taken in a trial of the OX40 agonist ivuxolimab. The CDR3 nucleotides read TGTGCCAGCAGCTTAATCCCCCAGGGGGTCACTGAAGCTTTCTTT. Residues: CASSLIPQGVTEAFF.